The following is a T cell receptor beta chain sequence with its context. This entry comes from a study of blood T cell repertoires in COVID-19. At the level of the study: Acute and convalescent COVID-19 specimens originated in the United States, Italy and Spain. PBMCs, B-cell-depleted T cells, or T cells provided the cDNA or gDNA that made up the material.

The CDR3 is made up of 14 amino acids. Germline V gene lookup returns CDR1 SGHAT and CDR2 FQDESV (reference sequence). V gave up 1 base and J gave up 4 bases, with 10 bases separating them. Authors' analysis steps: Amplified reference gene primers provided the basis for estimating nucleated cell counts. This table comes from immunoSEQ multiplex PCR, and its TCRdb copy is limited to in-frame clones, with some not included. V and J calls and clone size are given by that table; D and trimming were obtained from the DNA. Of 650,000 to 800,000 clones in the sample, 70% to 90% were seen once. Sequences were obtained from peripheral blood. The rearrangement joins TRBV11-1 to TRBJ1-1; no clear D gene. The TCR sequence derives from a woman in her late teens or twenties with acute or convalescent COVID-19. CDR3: CASSLGGVATEAFF. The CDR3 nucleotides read TGTGCCAGCAGCTTAGGCGGGGTGGCCACTGAAGCTTTCTTT.